This T cell receptor beta chain emerged from a study of blood T cell repertoires in COVID-19. V was cut by 0 bases and J by 6 bases, with 6 bases left in between. Germline V gives CDR1 MNHEY, CDR2 SVGAGI. The CDR3 contains 13 residues. This table comes from immunoSEQ multiplex PCR, and its TCRdb copy is limited to in-frame clones, with some not included. The table includes approximately 250,000 clones, approximately 86% detected once. V is TRBV6-5 and J is TRBJ2-4; D remains unclear. The source of this sequence is a man in his thirties or forties with active or convalescent COVID-19. The specimen was peripheral blood. CDR3: CASSYSATNIQYF. The CDR3 nucleotides are TGTGCCAGCAGTTACTCTGCTACAAACATTCAGTACTTC.